This T cell receptor (beta chain) was documented in a study of blood T cell repertoires in COVID-19. The table came from immunoSEQ multiplex PCR; TCRdb's copy has only in-frame clones and leaves some out. The sample lists about 46,000 clones; about 87% were seen once. The specimen sequenced was peripheral blood. The receptor's source is a human donor in a cohort sampled during active COVID-19.

CDR3 amino acids: CASSILAGLQNEQYF. The CDR3 nucleotides read TGTGCCAGTAGTATTCTAGCGGGGCTGCAGAACGAGCAGTACTTC. V gene TRBV19 combines with J gene TRBJ2-7; 9 bases are shared with TRBD2. Germline V CDR1 and CDR2: LNHDA, SQIVND (reference sequence). The CDR3 runs to 15 residues. Trimming cost V 3 bases and J 5 bases; bases outside gene matches: 8.